The entry below describes one TCR beta chain. The CDR3 is 14 amino acids. The ends were cut back, 4 bases at V and 4 bases at J, with 11 bases in the middle. Germline V gives CDR1 SGHTA, CDR2 FQGNSA. The repertoire was sequenced with immunoSEQ multiplex PCR; TCRdb's copy has only in-frame clones and lacks some. This repertoire shows around 180,000 clones, about 82% found once; its top ten account for 5.2%. This sample stems from a study of blood T cell repertoires in COVID-19. The rearrangement uses TRBV7-2 and TRBJ2-1; tentatively, D is TRBD2 (6 bases). Sequencing used peripheral blood. This TCR was recovered from a woman aged 25 to 39 with acute or convalescent COVID-19. CDR3 nucleotide sequence: TGTGCCAGCAGCTCAAGAGCGGGTTACAATGAGCAGTTCTTC. Amino acids: CASSSRAGYNEQFF.